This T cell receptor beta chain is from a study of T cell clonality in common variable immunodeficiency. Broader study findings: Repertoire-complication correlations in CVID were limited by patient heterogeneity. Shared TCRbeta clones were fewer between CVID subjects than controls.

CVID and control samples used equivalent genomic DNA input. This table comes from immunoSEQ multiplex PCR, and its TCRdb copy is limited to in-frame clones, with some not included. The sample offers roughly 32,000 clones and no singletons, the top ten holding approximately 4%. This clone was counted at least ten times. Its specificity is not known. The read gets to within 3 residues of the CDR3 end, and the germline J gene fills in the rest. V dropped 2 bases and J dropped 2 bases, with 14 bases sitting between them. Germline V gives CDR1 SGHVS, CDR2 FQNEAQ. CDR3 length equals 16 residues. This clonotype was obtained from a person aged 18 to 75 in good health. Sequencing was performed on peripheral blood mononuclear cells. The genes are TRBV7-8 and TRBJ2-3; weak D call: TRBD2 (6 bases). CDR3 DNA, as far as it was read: TGTGCCAGCAGCTTACTGGCCCTAGCGTACACAGATACG. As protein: CASSLLALAYTDT. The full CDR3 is CASSLLALAYTDTQYF. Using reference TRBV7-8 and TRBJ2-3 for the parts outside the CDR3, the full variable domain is GAGVSQSPRYKVAKRGQDVALRCDPISGHVSLFWYQQALGQGPEFLTYFQNEAQLDKSGLPSDRFFAERPEGSVSTLKIQRTQQEDSAVYLCASSLLALAYTDTQYFGPGTRLTVL.